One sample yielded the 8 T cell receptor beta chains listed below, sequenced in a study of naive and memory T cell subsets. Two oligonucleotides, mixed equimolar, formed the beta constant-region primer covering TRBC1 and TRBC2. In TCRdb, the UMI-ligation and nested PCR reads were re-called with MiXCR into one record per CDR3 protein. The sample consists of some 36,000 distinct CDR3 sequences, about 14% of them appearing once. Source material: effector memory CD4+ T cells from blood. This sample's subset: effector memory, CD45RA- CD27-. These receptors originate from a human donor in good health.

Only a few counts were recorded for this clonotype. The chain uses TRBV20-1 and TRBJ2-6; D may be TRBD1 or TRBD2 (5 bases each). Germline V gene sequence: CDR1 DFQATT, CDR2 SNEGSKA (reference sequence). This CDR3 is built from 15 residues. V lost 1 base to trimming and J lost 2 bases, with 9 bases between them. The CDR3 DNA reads TGCAGTGCTAGAGGGGGGAACGCTGGGGCCAACGTCCTGACTTTC. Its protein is CSARGGNAGANVLTF.

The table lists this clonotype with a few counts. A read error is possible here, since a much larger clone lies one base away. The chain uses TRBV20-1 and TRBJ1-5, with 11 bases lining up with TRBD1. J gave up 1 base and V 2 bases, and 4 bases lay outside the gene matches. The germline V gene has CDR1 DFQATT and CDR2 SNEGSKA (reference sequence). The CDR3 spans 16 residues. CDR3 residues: CSARSGTGGSNQPQHF. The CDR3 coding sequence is TGCAGTGCTAGATCCGGGACAGGGGGAAGCAATCAGCCCCAGCATTTT.

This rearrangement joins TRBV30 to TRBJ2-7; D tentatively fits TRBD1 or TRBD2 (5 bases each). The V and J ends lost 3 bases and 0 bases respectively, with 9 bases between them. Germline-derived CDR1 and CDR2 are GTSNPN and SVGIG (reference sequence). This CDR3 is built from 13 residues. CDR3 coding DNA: TGTGCCTGGAGCCGGGACCGCTCCTACGAGCAGTACTTC. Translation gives CAWSRDRSYEQYF.

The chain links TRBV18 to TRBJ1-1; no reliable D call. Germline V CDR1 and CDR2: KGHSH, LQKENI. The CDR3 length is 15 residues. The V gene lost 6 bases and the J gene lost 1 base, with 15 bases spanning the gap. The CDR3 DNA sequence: TGTGCCAGCTCCCCAGACGGGCGGCCGAACACTGAAGCTTTCTTT. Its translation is CASSPDGRPNTEAFF. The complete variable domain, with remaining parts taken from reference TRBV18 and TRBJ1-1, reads NAGVMQNPRHLVRRRGQEARLRCSPMKGHSHVYWYRQLPEEGLKFMVYLQKENIIDESGMPKERFSAEFPKEGPSILRIQQVVRGDSAAYFCASSPDGRPNTEAFFGQGTRLTVV.

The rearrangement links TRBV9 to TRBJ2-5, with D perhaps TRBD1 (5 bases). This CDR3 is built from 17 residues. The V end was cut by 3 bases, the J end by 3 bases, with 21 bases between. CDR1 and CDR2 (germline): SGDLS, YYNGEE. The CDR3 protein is CASSARPPIGREETQYF. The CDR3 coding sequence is TGTGCCAGCAGCGCCCGTCCCCCCATTGGCAGGGAAGAGACCCAGTACTTC.

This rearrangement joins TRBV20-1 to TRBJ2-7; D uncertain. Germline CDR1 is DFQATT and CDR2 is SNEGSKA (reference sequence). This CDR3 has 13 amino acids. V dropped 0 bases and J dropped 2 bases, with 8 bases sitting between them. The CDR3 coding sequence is TGCAGTGCTAGAGATGGGTCTACCTACGAGCAGTACTTC. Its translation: CSARDGSTYEQYF.

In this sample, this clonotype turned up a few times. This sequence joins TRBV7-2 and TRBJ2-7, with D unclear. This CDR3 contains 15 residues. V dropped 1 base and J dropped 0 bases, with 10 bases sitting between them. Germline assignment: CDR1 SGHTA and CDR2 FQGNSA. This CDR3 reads CASSLGGQSSYEQYF. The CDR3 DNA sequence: TGTGCCAGCAGCTTAGGAGGTCAGAGCTCCTACGAGCAGTACTTC.

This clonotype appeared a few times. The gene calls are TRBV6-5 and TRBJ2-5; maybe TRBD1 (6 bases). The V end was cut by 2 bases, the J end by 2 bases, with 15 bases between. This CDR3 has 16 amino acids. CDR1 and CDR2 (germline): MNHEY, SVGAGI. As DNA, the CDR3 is TGTGCCAGCAGTTACGGAAGGACAGTACTTCAAGAGACCCAGTACTTC. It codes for CASSYGRTVLQETQYF.